This is a list of T cell receptor beta chains from one sample in a study of T cell responses to AZD1222 COVID-19 vaccine. The repertoire was sequenced with immunoSEQ multiplex PCR; TCRdb's copy has only in-frame clones and lacks some. Among 150,000 or so clones listed, 90% were seen once. Sample: peripheral blood, taken on day 0 of AZD1222 vaccination. These receptors came from an adult in good health. Both conserved end residues are part of each CDR3.

V gene	J gene	CDR3 length	CDR3 protein
TRBV7-2	TRBJ2-5	15	CASSPRGGPQETQYF
TRBV5-1	TRBJ1-2	14	CASSSAGSGSGYTF
TRBV4-1	TRBJ1-2	16	CASSQAGGDPNYGYTF
TRBV5-1	TRBJ1-1	16	CASSSPKGGMNTEAFF
TRBV4-1	TRBJ1-6	16	CASSQGGTGADSPLHF
TRBV9	TRBJ1-2	16	CASSVTRTAPNYGYTF
TRBV5-1	TRBJ1-5	13	CASSLEVNQPQHF
TRBV27	TRBJ2-1	14	CASSYGSVVNEQFF
TRBV9	TRBJ1-6	15	CASSVGQGHDSPLHF
TRBV29-1	TRBJ1-1	16	CSVSDRGGFMNTEAFF
TRBV27	TRBJ2-5	16	CASSLSGGRVRETQYF
TRBV19	TRBJ1-4	16	CASSSSIRGGNEKLFF
TRBV10-3	TRBJ2-5	17	CAISERTSGRELETQYF
TRBV6-2/TRBV6-3	TRBJ1-1	14	CASSGAAMNTEAFF
TRBV7-3	TRBJ1-1	14	CASSLKGLDSEAFF
TRBV4-3	TRBJ1-5	15	CASSQAHGGNQPQHF
TRBV19	TRBJ1-5	12	CASSIAEGPQHF
TRBV7-9	TRBJ2-7	14	CASSLMGQGHEQYF
TRBV3-1/TRBV3-2	TRBJ2-2	15	CASSQGLAGFGELFF
TRBV30	TRBJ1-3	15	CAWNWDGVSGNTIYF
TRBV25-1	TRBJ1-4	12	CASKRGQGTLFF
TRBV24-1	TRBJ2-7	13	CATSVDGTGEQYF
TRBV30	TRBJ1-2	12	CAWSERGGGYTF
TRBV20-1	TRBJ1-4	14	CSASQDATNEKLFF
TRBV19	TRBJ1-1	13	CASMFVMNTEAFF
TRBV5-1	TRBJ2-3	14	CASSLDREKDTQYF
TRBV24-1	TRBJ2-1	14	CATGGGEKYNEQFF
TRBV30	TRBJ1-6	10	CAWERKSLHF
TRBV5-1	TRBJ2-1	16	CASSPASGRAGLGQFF
TRBV5-4	TRBJ2-5	14	CASSLPGAQETQYF
TRBV4-3	TRBJ2-3	15	CASSQGGLPTDTQYF
TRBV11-2	TRBJ1-6	17	CASSLEGTHAGNSPLHF
TRBV7-2	TRBJ2-7	14	CASSPGRSGYEQYF